This T cell receptor beta chain was retrieved from a study of blood T cell repertoires in COVID-19. Original methodology: Estimation of nucleated cell counts was performed using reference gene primer amplification. Method: immunoSEQ multiplex PCR; TCRdb's copy keeps in-frame clones and lacks some. Clonal size and the V and J genes are those of that table, whereas D and trimming came from the DNA. The repertoire holds under 300,000 clones, with about 85% as singletons. In assigning cohorts, the study relied on participant-reported clinical history. Deletions cut 2 bases from V and 7 bases from J, with 9 bases between. CDR1 is MNHEY and CDR2 is SMNVEV in the germline V gene (reference sequence). The CDR3 has 13 residues.

The sequence was obtained from a woman younger than 45 with acute COVID-19. The chain joins TRBV27 to TRBJ2-4; D ambiguous. Sequencing input: PBMCs or T cells enriched from blood (not recorded which). CDR3 protein: CASSLRASNIQYF. The CDR3 region has the DNA TGTGCCAGCAGTTTACGAGCGTCGAACATTCAGTACTTC.